This T cell receptor beta chain derives from a study of T-cell memory formation after mild COVID-19. Broader study findings: Clones that contracted clustered mainly in CM and EM if CD4+ and in EMRA if CD8+.

In regard to this clonotype: What it recognizes is unknown.

V shed 0 bases and J shed 2 bases, with 14 bases lying between them. Germline V gene lookup returns CDR1 KGHSH and CDR2 LQKENI. This CDR3 is 16 amino acids long. From the 5' RACE reads, TCRdb called clonotypes with MiXCR, one entry per CDR3 protein. Of roughly 130,000 distinct CDR3 sequences listed, approximately 17% are singletons. Sequenced sample: PBMCs or a T cell subset sorted from them (not recorded which). This receptor was obtained from a man in his late teens or twenties who had mild COVID-19 (a few samples of this study predate the infection). Cell type and time point are not known. The chain employs TRBV18 and TRBJ2-7; D gene unclear. The CDR3 region has the DNA TGTGCCAGCTCACCACCCCGTCGACACGCTACCTACGAGCAGTACTTC. Protein: CASSPPRRHATYEQYF.